This T cell receptor beta chain was documented in a study of siplizumab effects on memory and regulatory T cells. A remark on this clone: Its antigen is unidentified.

Germline V lookup: CDR1 SQVTM, CDR2 ANQGSEA. J lost 4 bases, V lost 5 bases, and 3 bases had no gene match. The CDR3 has 14 residues. Here immunoSEQ multiplex PCR was the method, and the copy in TCRdb shows in-frame clones only, minus some. The profile shows about 97,000 clones, roughly 91% of them singletons. Study-wide findings and caveats: Alloreactive sequences traceable to unstimulated CD4+ memory cells were significantly reduced by siplizumab. Sequences below about 10^-5 frequency were poorly captured, and few alloreactive clones mapped to unstimulated subsets. The naive T cell population seemed more diverse than memory cells and seemed a major contributor to the alloresponse.

Sequences were obtained from non-Treg CD4+ T cells sorted from blood. This TCR was sampled from a human donor in good health. V is TRBV29-1 and J is TRBJ2-2; TRBD2 aligns across 11 bases. DNA for the CDR3: TGCAGCGTTCGACTAGCGGGATTCACCGGGGAGCTGTTTTTT. It codes for CSVRLAGFTGELFF.